This is a list of T cell receptor beta chains from one sample in a study of blood T cells in healthy people across ages. Each CDR3 protein gets one entry after TCRdb re-called the 5' RACE reads with MiXCR. The sample holds about 720,000 distinct CDR3 sequences, roughly 25% seen once. This sample was shared with a second study, whose subject was T cells of mothers and their children.

The sequenced material came from blood. The receptors were gathered from a boy younger than 18 in good health. The CDR3 runs from the conserved cysteine through the conserved F or W. A D gene is named only where the DNA matches it firmly. Clone size is shown for a subset of rows, as once, few, many or a class of expanded clone.

CDR3 length | clone size | J gene | V gene | D gene | CDR3 DNA | CDR3 protein
16 | . | TRBJ1-6 | TRBV2 | TRBD1 | TGTGCCAGCAGTGAAGGGAAGACAGGGGGCACTTCACCCCTCCACTTT | CASSEGKTGGTSPLHF
13 | . | TRBJ1-1 | TRBV6-5 | TRBD1 | TGTGCCAGCAGTTCTGGGACAGTCACTGAAGCTTTCTTT | CASSSGTVTEAFF
15 | many | TRBJ2-5 | TRBV5-1 | . | TGCGCCAGCAGCTCCTCGGACAGGGAGGGAGAGACCCAGTACTTC | CASSSSDREGETQYF
15 | . | TRBJ2-1 | TRBV7-7 | . | TGTGCTAGCAGCAGGGACTCCGACTCCTACAATGAGCAGTTCTTC | CASSRDSDSYNEQFF
13 | few | TRBJ2-1 | TRBV18 | . | TGTGCCAGCTCATTATCGCAGAACAATGAGCAGTTCTTC | CASSLSQNNEQFF
14 | . | TRBJ2-3 | TRBV28 | . | TGTGCCAGCGGGCGCAGGGGGGCGGGCGATACGCAGTATTTT | CASGRRGAGDTQYF
12 | . | TRBJ2-7 | TRBV6-6 | . | TGTGCCAGCAGTTACTACGTGGGCGAGCAGTACTTC | CASSYYVGEQYF
16 | few | TRBJ1-1 | TRBV4-1 | . | TGCGCCAGCAGCCAAGTCTCTTTTTTGTCGGACACTGAAGCTTTCTTT | CASSQVSFLSDTEAFF
14 | few | TRBJ2-7 | TRBV12-3/TRBV12-4 | . | TGTGCCAGCCAAATAACGGGGAAAACCTACGAGCAGTACTTC | CASQITGKTYEQYF
11 | few | TRBJ2-7 | TRBV5-5 | . | TGTGCCAGCAGCGCCTATGAGGAGCAGTACTTC | CASSAYEEQYF
13 | . | TRBJ2-7 | TRBV6-5 | TRBD1 | TGTGCCAGCAGCGGGGACAGGTATTACGAGCAGTACTTC | CASSGDRYYEQYF
13 | . | TRBJ2-5 | TRBV29-1 | . | TGCAGCCCCCGATTGGTCAGCCAAGAGACCCAGTACTTC | CSPRLVSQETQYF
18 | . | TRBJ2-7 | TRBV7-9 | TRBD1 | TGTGCCAGCAGCGGGAGATCCGGGACAGGGGTGAATTCCTACGAGCAGTACTTC | CASSGRSGTGVNSYEQYF
16 | . | TRBJ2-7 | TRBV5-1 | TRBD2 | TGCGCCAGCAGCTTGACCACTAGCGGCAGCTCCTACGAGCAGTACTTC | CASSLTTSGSSYEQYF
16 | . | TRBJ2-1 | TRBV6-1 | . | TGTGCCAGCAGCCCCACGCCACTAGAGGCCTACAATGAGCAGTTCTTC | CASSPTPLEAYNEQFF
13 | . | TRBJ2-7 | TRBV20-1 | . | TGCAGTGCCAGTCCCGGGCCACCCTACGAGCAGTACTTC | CSASPGPPYEQYF
13 | . | TRBJ2-5 | TRBV20-1 | . | TGCAGTGCTAGCCGGGACTTCCCAGAGTCCCAGTACTTC | CSASRDFPESQYF
15 | few | TRBJ2-7 | TRBV7-9 | TRBD2 | TGTGCCAGCAGCGCCTTCTGGGAGGGGAAGTACGAGCGGTACTTC | CASSAFWEGKYERYF
19 | many | TRBJ2-5 | TRBV28 | TRBD2 | TGTGCCAGCAGCGGCCCTAGCTACGTAGCGGGGACTAACCAAGAGACCCAGTACTTC | CASSGPSYVAGTNQETQYF
17 | few | TRBJ1-6 | TRBV13 | TRBD1 | TGTGCCAGCAGCTCGGGACAGGGGGCAACCTATAATTCACCCCTCCACTTT | CASSSGQGATYNSPLHF
14 | few | TRBJ2-3 | TRBV6-1 | . | TGTGCCAGCAGTGGCGGACATCACACAGATACGCAGTATTTT | CASSGGHHTDTQYF
17 | once | TRBJ2-1 | TRBV3-1 | TRBD1 | TGTGCCAGCAGCCAAGATTACGGGACAGGGAGGTACAATGAGCAGTTCTTC | CASSQDYGTGRYNEQFF
15 | few | TRBJ2-5 | TRBV20-1 | . | TGCAGTGCCCACGGGGCCGGGAGACTCCAAGAGACCCAGTACTTC | CSAHGAGRLQETQYF
13 | few | TRBJ2-7 | TRBV11-2 | TRBD2 | TGTGCCAGCAGCTTACGGGACTACTACGAGCAGTACTTC | CASSLRDYYEQYF
14 | few | TRBJ2-1 | TRBV28 | TRBD1 | TGTGCCAGCAGTTTGCGGACAGGAGTGAGTGAGCAGTTCTTC | CASSLRTGVSEQFF
15 | few | TRBJ2-3 | TRBV5-1 | TRBD2 | TGCGCCAGCAGCTTGAGCGGGAGTATCACAGATACGCAGTATTTT | CASSLSGSITDTQYF
15 | few | TRBJ2-3 | TRBV29-1 | . | TGCAGCGTTGTCGGGGGGCTCGGTGGCACAGATACGCAGTATTTT | CSVVGGLGGTDTQYF
11 | . | TRBJ1-5 | TRBV27 | . | TGTGCCAGCAGCAGGGGAGGACCCCAGCATTTT | CASSRGGPQHF
13 | . | TRBJ1-2 | TRBV20-1 | . | TGCAGTGCTAGAGATCTAAAAAACCATGGCTACACCTTC | CSARDLKNHGYTF
13 | . | TRBJ2-7 | TRBV7-9 | . | TGTGCCAGCAGCCACCGAACACACTACGAGCAGTACTTC | CASSHRTHYEQYF
14 | few | TRBJ2-5 | TRBV20-1 | TRBD1 | TGCAGTGCTAGAATGGGACAGGGGGCGTATGAGCAGTACTTC | CSARMGQGAYEQYF
15 | few | TRBJ2-7 | TRBV15 | . | TGTGCCACCAGCAGGCCCACCATGGCATCCTACGAGCAGTACTTC | CATSRPTMASYEQYF
13 | . | TRBJ2-3 | TRBV10-3 | . | TGTGCCATCAGAGACAGGTTCGGGGATACGCAGTATTTT | CAIRDRFGDTQYF
15 | few | TRBJ1-2 | TRBV5-1 | . | TGCGCCAGCAGCTCCCTCCCATGGACTAACTATGGCTACACCTTC | CASSSLPWTNYGYTF
16 | few | TRBJ1-4 | TRBV6-4 | . | TGTGCCAGCAGTGACCAGAGGCCGGCAACTAATGAAAAACTGTTTTTT | CASSDQRPATNEKLFF
15 | . | TRBJ1-2 | TRBV11-2 | . | TGTGCCAGCAGCCATCCGCGGTCGCCCGGAGGTGGCTACACCTTC | CASSHPRSPGGGYTF
19 | . | TRBJ2-7 | TRBV7-8 | . | TGTGCCAGCTCGCTATTCGGAGTCGGCCCAGGGCTAACGTTATACGAGCAGTACTTC | CASSLFGVGPGLTLYEQYF
13 | . | TRBJ2-1 | TRBV7-9 | . | TGTGCCAGCACCCTAGAGGTGTGGAATGAGCAGTTCTTC | CASTLEVWNEQFF
14 | few | TRBJ2-5 | TRBV7-8 | . | TGTGCCAGCAGCCTACTGACAGCTCAAGAGACCCAGTACTTC | CASSLLTAQETQYF
13 | few | TRBJ2-5 | TRBV6-6 | . | TGTGCCAGCAGTCCCGCCCCCCGGAGAGAGCAGTACTTC | CASSPAPRREQYF
16 | . | TRBJ2-7 | TRBV7-2 | TRBD2 | TGTGCCAGCAGCTTCACTAGCGGATCCTTCTCCTACGAGCAGTACTTC | CASSFTSGSFSYEQYF
17 | . | TRBJ2-7 | TRBV7-2 | TRBD2 | TGTGCCAGCAGGATCTCTATTGCGGCGGGAGGGTCCTACGAGCAGTACTTC | CASRISIAAGGSYEQYF
15 | . | TRBJ2-7 | TRBV7-2 | TRBD1 | TGTGCCAGCAGCCCCCGGGACAGGGTTCCCCACGAGCAGTACTTC | CASSPRDRVPHEQYF